These T cell receptor beta chains were read from a single sample in a study of blood T cell repertoires in COVID-19. Produced via immunoSEQ multiplex PCR; TCRdb's table is partial and in-frame only. The sample yields around 250,000 clones, around 93% seen once. Sequencing used PBMCs or T cells enriched from blood (not recorded which). The receptors stem from a human donor in a cohort exposed to, infected with or recovered from COVID-19 (not recorded which). The donor label of this sample is uncertain. Both conserved end residues are trimmed from each CDR3.

TRBV5-1	TRBJ1-2	ASSTGTNYGYT
TRBV6-4	TRBJ2-2	ASSDRLNTGELF
TRBV3-1/TRBV3-2	TRBJ2-1	ASSPGLAGEQF
TRBV7-8	TRBJ1-1	ASSSGRVNTEAF
TRBV7-9	TRBJ2-7	ASSSDRGRYEQY
TRBV18	TRBJ1-4	ASSPVGRITTNEKLF
TRBV7-9	TRBJ2-5	ATRTSGGPGTQY
TRBV4-2	TRBJ2-5	ASSYTTQETQY
TRBV28	TRBJ1-2	ASSLGGRFLYGYT
TRBV11-2	TRBJ2-5	ASSLVPGRVDETQY
TRBV11-3	TRBJ2-1	ASSLEGARNEQF
TRBV7-8	TRBJ2-7	ASSLASSPSRTSSYEQY
TRBV30	TRBJ1-1	AWRQGARAF
TRBV30	TRBJ1-5	AWSVNTAYQPQH
TRBV19	TRBJ2-1	ASIGASSSYNEQF
TRBV18	TRBJ1-4	ASSPGTGDEKLF
TRBV5-5	TRBJ1-6	ASSLDSLSSSPLH
TRBV19	TRBJ2-1	ASSINRPLGGGYNEQF
TRBV7-2	TRBJ1-2	ASSSPEGRYYGYT
TRBV20-1	TRBJ1-1	SARVVAAAF
TRBV3-1/TRBV3-2	TRBJ1-3	ASSQEGVSGGPGNTIY
TRBV6-5	TRBJ2-7	ASRRDRDSSYEQY
TRBV6-4	TRBJ2-1	ASSDSSGGVEEQF
TRBV5-1	TRBJ2-7	ASSMTSGGYEQY
TRBV19	TRBJ1-2	ASSIAQSNYGYT
TRBV19	TRBJ1-5	ASRVGQGINQPQH
TRBV5-1	TRBJ1-3	ASSLGSAGNTIY
TRBV5-1	TRBJ1-2	ASSLGGQGARNYGYT
TRBV30	TRBJ1-1	AWSVRAGFGEAF
TRBV27	TRBJ2-3	ASSFLGQGTDTQY
TRBV2	TRBJ2-1	ASRAASRGTYNEQF
TRBV12-5	TRBJ1-1	ASGLVRGTEAF
TRBV6-5	TRBJ1-6	ASSFKPTGNNSPLH
TRBV4-1	TRBJ1-3	ASSQANSGNTIY
TRBV3-1/TRBV3-2	TRBJ1-2	ASSQDGQYGYT
TRBV9	TRBJ2-3	ASRGLAGGTDTQY
TRBV24-1	TRBJ2-1	ATSDGGTARRPYNEQF
TRBV4-1	TRBJ2-5	ASSQVLQETQY
TRBV5-6	TRBJ2-3	ASSLGLADPTDTQY
TRBV3-1/TRBV3-2	TRBJ1-6	ASSQSDRGRSPLH
TRBV19	TRBJ1-2	ASSIGGGANYGYT
TRBV7-8	TRBJ1-4	ASSAHRGRANEKLF
TRBV12-3/TRBV12-4	TRBJ1-1	ASRRAGNTEAF
TRBV23-1	TRBJ1-1	ASRPGHLNTEAF
TRBV7-2	TRBJ1-3	ASSPTGNSGNTIY
TRBV12-3/TRBV12-4	TRBJ1-5	ASRGPYGQPQH
TRBV19	TRBJ1-1	ASSIVTGRGTEAF
TRBV4-1	TRBJ1-3	ASSQDTDTLGNTIY